This T cell receptor beta chain comes out of a study of blood T cell repertoires in COVID-19 (TCRdb year 2020). As for the study more broadly: Samples from collaborators originated in the United States, Italy and Spain and spanned both the acute and convalescent phases of COVID-19. The repertoires were made available in a free public database intended to serve as a resource for research on the immune response to SARS-CoV-2. Subjects who had been exposed to COVID-19, were actively infected with it, or had recovered from it provided the deeply sampled blood TCRbeta repertoires that made up the dataset. The sample metadata nearly always contained a de-identified subject ID, COVID-19 status, age in years and sex. Samples were obtained from the ongoing ImmuneRACE study (first 160 participants) and from 1,000 to 1,500 subjects provided by 6 global collaborators. The prospective study material was composed of cDNA or gDNA derived from T cells, B-cell-depleted T cells, or PBMCs. Where available, HLA class I and class II types were taken from metadata supplied by the sample provider and were not determined by assay-based typing. Study-level results and caveats: The amount of clinical and demographic metadata varied by source and participant and was provided uncurated.

Notes on this clone: Its antigen has not been determined. Nothing much larger sits one base from this clone, and base qualities are not available.

TCRbeta CDR3 regions were amplified from genomic DNA using the immunoSEQ Assay, a bias-controlled multiplex PCR. Concerning the study's data processing: Nucleated cell counts per sample were estimated from amplification of reference gene primers within the assay. To quantify the absolute abundance of each unique TCRbeta CDR3 rearrangement, sequence reads were collapsed and filtered. For each sample, productive Simpson clonality was calculated as the square root of Simpson's diversity index over productive rearrangements. TCRdb retrieved this table from immuneACCESS and kept in-frame rearrangements only. Not all clones are present; in checked studies, unresolved V genes account for under half, and no reason is known for the remainder. V and J calls and clone size are copied from that table; D and trimming were computed from the DNA. The sample records 250,000 or so clones, 65% to 90% of which are singletons. Around 1.8% of the sample goes to the ten largest clones.

The collaborating institutions used their own protocols to collect whole blood in K2EDTA tubes. For TCRbeta analysis, collaborator samples were shipped as frozen whole blood, as isolated PBMCs, or as DNA extracted from either sample type. Taken from cysteine to phenylalanine, the CDR3 has 13 residues. The kept DNA is CDR3 alone, 39 bases in frame from the first base. V is cut by 4 bases and J by 13 bases, and the space between the germline ends is 18 bases. CDR1 and CDR2, per the germline V gene, are SGHRS and YFSETQ. The receptor's source is a man younger than 45 with active or convalescent COVID-19. Sequenced: peripheral blood. Recombination linked TRBV5-1 to TRBJ2-1; TRBD2 might be the D gene, on 6 matching bases. The encoded CDR3 is CASSASGGRFQFF. The DNA is as follows: TGCGCCAGCAGCGCATCCGGGGGACGCTTTCAGTTCTTC.